This entry features one T cell receptor beta chain sequence. The sample originates from a study of T cell changes during pregnancy in multiple sclerosis. Sequencing used immunoSEQ multiplex PCR; TCRdb keeps in-frame clones, though not all of them. The table has roughly 110,000 clones, less than 95% seen once. V lost 3 bases, J lost 3 bases, and 5 bases lay in between. CDR1 and CDR2 (germline): LGHNT, FRNRAP. This CDR3 is 12 amino acids long. V is TRBV12-5 and J is TRBJ1-1; D gene uncertain. Sequences were derived from peripheral blood, sampled after pregnancy. The source is a female donor with multiple sclerosis, enrolled in a pregnancy study. The CDR3 nucleotides are TGTGCTAGTGGTTTAGACTACACTGAAGCTTTCTTT. Encoded protein: CASGLDYTEAFF. Together with reference TRBV12-5 and TRBJ1-1, the CDR3 gives the full variable domain: DARVTQTPRHKVTEMGQEVTMRCQPILGHNTVFWYRQTMMQGLELLAYFRNRAPLDDSGMPKDRFSAEMPDATLATLKIQPSEPRDSAVYFCASGLDYTEAFFGQGTRLTVV.